The 23 T cell receptor beta chains reported below all come from one sample, sequenced in a study of shared clonotypes between healthy human individuals. Assay used: immunoSEQ multiplex PCR; TCRdb lists only in-frame clones, some missing. The table shows approximately 2.5 million clones, with roughly 92% occurring only once. The sequenced sample was naive CD4+ T cells sorted from blood. Subset indicated: CD45RA+ positively selected. These receptors all come from a man between 18 and 35 years old in good health.

This clone has a single count. J is TRBJ1-6 and V is TRBV30, with D possibly matching TRBD1 (6 bases). This CDR3 region has 13 residues. The germline gives CDR1 GTSNPN, CDR2 SVGIG (reference sequence). V dropped 1 base and J dropped 14 bases, with 15 bases sitting between them. The CDR3: CAWSGDTRTTLHF. CDR3 DNA sequence: TGTGCCTGGAGTGGGGACACCCGAACGACCCTCCACTTT.

The chain carries TRBV27 and TRBJ1-5; 9 bases line up with TRBD1. Losses at the gene ends were 5 bases for V and 3 bases for J; bases not matched to a gene: 8. Germline V gene lookup returns CDR1 MNHEY and CDR2 SMNVEV (reference sequence). This CDR3 comprises 16 residues. CDR3 amino acids: CASSPGTGSLNQPQHF. The CDR3 DNA is TGTGCCAGCAGTCCAGGGACAGGGTCCCTCAATCAGCCCCAGCATTTT.

The CDR3 bases are TGCGCCAGCAGAAGGGAGGACAACGCGAACACCGGGGAGCTGTTTTTT. This translates into CASRREDNANTGELFF. This chain joins TRBV4-3 and TRBJ2-2; D perhaps matches TRBD2 (6 bases). Trimming left V 6 bases short and J 0 bases short, with 14 bases between. The CDR3 extends over 16 amino acids. The V gene's germline CDR1 is LGHNA and CDR2 YSLEER.

J is TRBJ2-2 and V is TRBV5-4, with D maybe TRBD2 (6 bases). The CDR3 totals 15 residues. Germline V gene data show CDR1 as SGHNT and CDR2 as YYREEE (reference sequence). V dropped 2 bases and J dropped 3 bases, with 11 bases sitting between them. The CDR3, as DNA: TGTGCCAGCAGCTTACGGGACTGGCACACCGGGGAGCTGTTTTTT. Translated: CASSLRDWHTGELFF.

This sequence joins TRBV30 and TRBJ2-1; 16 bases align to TRBD2. CDR3 length: 18 residues. Germline V gene sequence: CDR1 GTSNPN, CDR2 SVGIG (reference sequence). The J segment lost 0 bases and the V segment lost 5 bases, leaving 7 bases of the junction unmatched. CDR3 in amino acids: CAWDGTSGRESSYNEQFF. Here the CDR3 DNA reads TGTGCCTGGGATGGGACTAGCGGGAGGGAGAGCTCCTACAATGAGCAGTTCTTC.

The rearrangement joins TRBV28 to TRBJ2-7; D is perhaps TRBD2 (5 bases). The CDR3 runs to 12 residues. V was pared by 3 bases and J by 9 bases, with 12 bases between. Germline assignment: CDR1 MDHEN and CDR2 SYDVKM. The CDR3 loop is CASSFRGSGQYF. The DNA for the CDR3 is TGTGCCAGCAGTTTCCGGGGATCGGGGCAGTACTTC.

CDR3 protein: CASSKINCDQPQHF. CDR3 DNA sequence: TGTGCCAGCAGCAAAATTAATTGCGATCAGCCCCAGCATTTT. V is TRBV21-1 and J is TRBJ1-5. TRBV21-1 is tagged as a pseudogene. The CDR3 is 14 residues long.

The chain has TRBV11-2 and TRBJ1-2, with D possibly being TRBD1 (6 bases). CDR1 is SGHAT, CDR2 FQNNGV, per germline. V was trimmed by 5 bases and J by 2 bases, leaving 21 bases between them. CDR3 length: 17 residues. CDR3 residues: CASSPLGGRFGNYGYTF. The CDR3 DNA reads as TGTGCCAGCAGCCCCCTCGGGGGGCGGTTCGGGAACTATGGCTACACCTTC.

The genes are TRBV11-2 and TRBJ2-3, with 10 nucleotides matching TRBD1. The trim removed 5 bases at V and 7 bases at J, leaving 21 bases unmatched. In germline, CDR1 is SGHAT, CDR2 FQNNGV. This CDR3 is built from 19 residues. The CDR3 nucleotides are TGTGCCAGCAGCCATGGACAGGGGGTTATAAGTAAGAGCCCCAATACGCAGTATTTT. It codes for CASSHGQGVISKSPNTQYF. Looking up the rest from reference TRBV11-2 and TRBJ2-3 gives the full variable domain: EAGVAQSPRYKIIEKRQSVAFWCNPISGHATLYWYQQILGQGPKLLIQFQNNGVVDDSQLPKDRFSAERLKGVDSTLKIQPAKLEDSAVYLCASSHGQGVISKSPNTQYFGPGTRLTVL.

The chain combines TRBV28 with TRBJ2-5, with D possibly TRBD1 on 6 matching bases. This CDR3 comprises 13 residues. The germline V gene encodes CDR1 MDHEN and CDR2 SYDVKM. Trimming took 8 bases from V and 2 from J, leaving 12 bases between them. In DNA form, the CDR3 reads TGTGCCAGCGGAGGCAGGGGACAAGAGACCCAGTACTTC. The encoded protein is CASGGRGQETQYF.

The rearrangement uses TRBV5-1 and TRBJ1-1; TRBD1 aligns across 12 bases. CDR3 length: 15 residues. The V gene's germline CDR1 is SGHRS and CDR2 YFSETQ. Trimming at V came to 4 bases and at J to 4 bases, leaving 5 bases not matched to a gene. The CDR3 DNA follows: TGCGCCAGCAGCGCCCCGGGACAGGGGGCCACTGAAGCTTTCTTT. Translating it yields CASSAPGQGATEAFF.

This chain connects TRBV11-2 to TRBJ2-7, with D possibly being TRBD2 (6 bases). The CDR3 runs to 15 residues. V was cut by 1 base and J by 2 bases, with 12 bases left in between. CDR1 SGHAT and CDR2 FQNNGV come from the germline V gene. CDR3 amino acids: CASSLGAGGTYEQYF. Here the CDR3 DNA reads TGTGCCAGCAGCTTAGGGGCTGGGGGGACCTACGAGCAGTACTTC.

The chain combines TRBV28 with TRBJ1-5, with a possible D match to TRBD1 (6 bases). The germline gives CDR1 MDHEN, CDR2 SYDVKM. The V end lost 3 bases, the J end lost 3 bases, and 12 bases lay between the germline ends. The CDR3 has 15 amino acids. CDR3 sequence reads: CASSFLRTDNQPQHF. The CDR3 nucleotides are TGTGCCAGCAGTTTTCTACGGACAGACAATCAGCCCCAGCATTTT.

The V call is TRBV5-1, the J call TRBJ2-2; 8 bases line up with TRBD1. The V segment lost 0 bases and the J segment 6 bases; nucleotides outside the gene matches: 4. The CDR3 sequence is 15 residues long. Germline CDR1 and CDR2: SGHRS and YFSETQ. The CDR3 DNA reads as TGCGCCAGCAGCTTGGAAACAGGGGGACCCGGGGAGCTGTTTTTT. Translated: CASSLETGGPGELFF.

This chain connects TRBV2 to TRBJ1-2; 10 bases are a match to TRBD1. Germline V gene lookup returns CDR1 SNHLY and CDR2 FYNNEI. V lost 7 bases, J lost 2 bases, and 4 bases stayed unmatched. The CDR3 spans 14 residues. The CDR3 sequence is CASNRDRGNYGYTF. CDR3 in DNA: TGTGCCAGCAATCGGGACAGGGGAAACTATGGCTACACCTTC.

The chain couples TRBV5-1 to TRBJ1-2, with D unresolved. The CDR3 totals 16 residues. Germline assignment: CDR1 SGHRS and CDR2 YFSETQ. V was clipped by 0 bases and J by 8 bases, with 20 bases between them. The CDR3 nucleotides are TGCGCCAGCAGCTTGGACGACACGGTTACTTCGAAGGGCTACACCTTC. Residues: CASSLDDTVTSKGYTF. The full variable domain, with the rest looked up from reference TRBV5-1 and TRBJ1-2, is KAGVTQTPRYLIKTRGQQVTLSCSPISGHRSVSWYQQTPGQGLQFLFEYFSETQRNKGNFPGRFSGRQFSNSRSEMNVSTLELGDSALYLCASSLDDTVTSKGYTFGSGTRLTVV.

The rearrangement joins TRBV9 to TRBJ2-7; D tentatively reads TRBD1 or TRBD2 (6 bases each). The CDR3 contains 13 residues. Looked up from germline, CDR1 is SGDLS and CDR2 is YYNGEE. Trimming cost V 3 bases and J 5 bases, with 12 bases left between them. The CDR3 nucleotides are TGTGCCAGCAGCGGCGCCGGGGGCCACGAGCAGTACTTC. Amino acid sequence: CASSGAGGHEQYF.

The count of this clone is one. The chain carries TRBV28 and TRBJ2-3; D uncertain. The length of the CDR3 is 14 residues. V was pared by 4 bases and J by 1 base, with 9 bases between. CDR1 MDHEN and CDR2 SYDVKM come from the germline V gene. The CDR3 loop is CASSSPWRTDTQYF. The CDR3 DNA reads as TGTGCCAGCAGTTCCCCTTGGCGCACAGATACGCAGTATTTT.

The J gene is TRBJ2-1, the V gene TRBV9, with 10 bases that match TRBD2. The CDR3 extends over 16 amino acids. CDR1 is SGDLS and CDR2 is YYNGEE in the germline V gene. V was pared by 4 bases and J by 4 bases, with 8 bases of the junction left unmatched. The CDR3, as DNA: TGTGCCAGCAGCTTCTTAGCGGGGGGAGGGTACAATGAGCAGTTCTTC. Its protein is CASSFLAGGGYNEQFF. Based on the CDR3 plus reference TRBV9 and TRBJ2-1, the full variable domain is DSGVTQTPKHLITATGQRVTLRCSPRSGDLSVYWYQQSLDQGLQFLIQYYNGEERAKGNILERFSAQQFPDLHSELNLSSLELGDSALYFCASSFLAGGGYNEQFFGPGTRLTVL.

This clone was counted a few times. J is TRBJ1-1 and V is TRBV30; 9 positions agree with TRBD1. This CDR3 contains 15 residues. The V gene's germline CDR1 is GTSNPN and CDR2 SVGIG (reference sequence). V lost 0 bases and J lost 5; bases outside the gene matches: 7. The CDR3 bases are TGTGCCTGGAGTGTTATAGGGACAGGGTGGACTGAAGCTTTCTTT. It encodes CAWSVIGTGWTEAFF.

The J gene is TRBJ1-5, the V gene TRBV5-5, with no clear D. This CDR3 has 13 amino acids. Germline CDR1 is SGHKS and CDR2 is YYEKEE (reference sequence). V dropped 0 bases and J dropped 4 bases, with 5 bases sitting between them. In DNA, the CDR3 is TGTGCCAGCAGCTTGGCCAGTAATCAGCCCCAGCATTTT. Translation gives CASSLASNQPQHF.

The genes are TRBV11-2 and TRBJ1-2; 9 nucleotides line up with TRBD1. The CDR3 length is 13 residues. The V gene end was trimmed by 5 bases and the J gene end by 6 bases; junction bases not matched to a gene: 4. Germline V lookup: CDR1 SGHAT, CDR2 FQNNGV. The CDR3 bases are TGTGCCAGCAGCCGGGACAGGGTGGATGGCTACACCTTC. Amino acids: CASSRDRVDGYTF.

The chain couples TRBV10-2 to TRBJ2-1, with D possibly matching TRBD1 (5 bases). Trimming stripped 5 bases from V and 6 bases from J, with 14 bases between. The germline gives CDR1 WSHSY, CDR2 SAAADI. This CDR3 is built from 14 residues. The DNA of the CDR3 is TGCGCCAGCAGTCCCCAGGGTTTGGGCAATGAGCAGTTCTTC. The encoded protein is CASSPQGLGNEQFF.